This TCR beta chain derives from a study of blood T cell repertoires in COVID-19. With 7 bases removed from V and 5 bases from J, the gap between germline ends came to 14 bases. This CDR3 contains 13 residues. Per germline, CDR1 MNHEY and CDR2 SVGEGT. Authors' analysis steps: Amplification of reference gene primers was used by the study to estimate nucleated cell counts. The protocol was immunoSEQ multiplex PCR, while the TCRdb copy is restricted to in-frame clones and leaves out a portion. From that table come the V and J calls and clone size; the DNA was used to work out D and trimming. The sample has 150,000 to 200,000 clones; around 83% are singletons.

Sequencing input: peripheral blood. This chain links TRBV6-2 or TRBV6-3 with TRBJ1-2; the D gene is possibly TRBD1 (6 bases). The TCR sequence derives from a woman aged 70-85 years with COVID-19, enrolled during active disease. DNA of the CDR3: TGTGCCAGCAACCCAGGGGCGGCGTATGGCTACACCTTC. Encoded protein: CASNPGAAYGYTF.